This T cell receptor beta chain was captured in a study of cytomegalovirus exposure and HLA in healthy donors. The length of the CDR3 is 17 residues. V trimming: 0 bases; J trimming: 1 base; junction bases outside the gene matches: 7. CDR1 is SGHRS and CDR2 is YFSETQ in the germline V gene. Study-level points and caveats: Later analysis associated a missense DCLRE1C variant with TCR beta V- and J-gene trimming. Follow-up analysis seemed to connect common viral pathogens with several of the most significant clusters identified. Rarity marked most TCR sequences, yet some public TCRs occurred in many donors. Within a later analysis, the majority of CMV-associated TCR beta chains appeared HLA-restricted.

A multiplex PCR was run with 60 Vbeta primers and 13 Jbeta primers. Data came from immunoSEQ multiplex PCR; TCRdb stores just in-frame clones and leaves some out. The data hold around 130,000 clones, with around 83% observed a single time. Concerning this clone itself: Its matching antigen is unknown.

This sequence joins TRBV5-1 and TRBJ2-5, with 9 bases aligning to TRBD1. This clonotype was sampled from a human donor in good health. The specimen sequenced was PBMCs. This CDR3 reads CASSLGGGTGSQETQYF. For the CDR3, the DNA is TGCGCCAGCAGCTTGGGGGGTGGGACAGGGAGCCAAGAGACCCAGTACTTC.